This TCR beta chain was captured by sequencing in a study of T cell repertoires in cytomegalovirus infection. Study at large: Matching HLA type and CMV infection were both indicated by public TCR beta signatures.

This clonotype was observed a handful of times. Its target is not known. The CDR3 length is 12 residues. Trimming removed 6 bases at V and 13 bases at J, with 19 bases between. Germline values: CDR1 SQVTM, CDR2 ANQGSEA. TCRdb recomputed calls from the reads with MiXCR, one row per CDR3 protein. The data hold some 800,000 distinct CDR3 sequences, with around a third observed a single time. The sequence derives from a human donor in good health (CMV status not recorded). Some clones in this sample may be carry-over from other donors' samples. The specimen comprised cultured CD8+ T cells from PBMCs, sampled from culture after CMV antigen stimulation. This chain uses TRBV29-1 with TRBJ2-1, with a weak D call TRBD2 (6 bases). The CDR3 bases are TGCAGCGTGACGGGGGAGCGAGTGGAACAGTTCTTC. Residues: CSVTGERVEQFF.